This TCR beta chain came from a study of T cell responses to AZD1222 COVID-19 vaccine. CDR3 length: 15 residues. Germline V gene lookup returns CDR1 KGHSH and CDR2 LQKENI. Trimming shortened V by 6 bases and J by 7 bases, and 21 bases separated the two germline ends. Some clones are missing from TCRdb's copy, which holds only in-frame ones; the method was immunoSEQ multiplex PCR. Of over 120,000 clones in the sample, roughly 84% are singletons; the top ten hold 5% to 5.5%. Sequencing was performed on peripheral blood, taken 28 days after the second AZD1222 dose. The receptor's source is an adult who received the AZD1222 COVID-19 vaccine. V and J are TRBV18 and TRBJ1-2; a weak D match, TRBD1 (5 bases). The CDR3 coding sequence is TGTGCCAGCTCGCCCCTGGACAAATTTCGCTCTGGCTACACCTTC. It encodes CASSPLDKFRSGYTF.